Each of the 10 T cell receptor beta chains below was sequenced from the same sample in a study of cytomegalovirus exposure and HLA in healthy donors. Some clones are missing from TCRdb's copy, which holds only in-frame ones; the method was immunoSEQ multiplex PCR. The table records 210,000 or so clones, about 90% of them present only once. The specimen was PBMCs. Receptors were obtained from a woman aged 18-29 years in good health and CMV-seronegative.

The genes are TRBV30 and TRBJ2-7, with a possible D match to TRBD1 (6 bases). This CDR3 is 13 amino acids long. Germline loops: CDR1 GTSNPN, CDR2 SVGIG (reference sequence). V lost 1 base and J lost 3, with 10 bases in between. CDR3 protein: CAWSDGQIYEQYF. CDR3 nucleotide sequence: TGTGCCTGGAGTGACGGACAGATCTACGAGCAGTACTTC.

This clone was detected a few times. V is TRBV19 and J is TRBJ2-5; D possibly corresponds to TRBD1 (5 bases). V lost 4 bases and J lost 4, with 7 bases in between. This CDR3 is built from 12 residues. Germline V gives CDR1 LNHDA, CDR2 SQIVND (reference sequence). The CDR3 spells CASSNQGETQYF. The DNA of the CDR3 is TGTGCCAGTAGTAATCAGGGAGAGACCCAGTACTTC.

The chain couples TRBV29-1 to TRBJ1-5, with D perhaps TRBD1 (5 bases). In germline, CDR1 is SQVTM, CDR2 ANQGSEA. The CDR3 loop spans 12 amino acids. Trimming took off 6 bases at V and 9 bases at J, with 15 bases between the two ends. The CDR3 sequence: CSVATAGGPQHF. The DNA for the CDR3 is TGCAGCGTCGCGACAGCGGGTGGGCCCCAGCATTTT. The full variable domain, its missing parts supplied by reference TRBV29-1 and TRBJ1-5, is SAVISQKPSRDICQRGTSLTIQCQVDSQVTMMFWYRQQPGQSLTLIATANQGSEATYESGFVIDKFPISRPNLTFSTLTVSNMSPEDSSIYLCSVATAGGPQHFGDGTRLSIL.

The chain carries TRBV19 and TRBJ2-4, with TRBD1 as a possible D gene (5 bases). CDR1 LNHDA and CDR2 SQIVND come from the germline V gene (reference sequence). This CDR3 has 13 residues. The V and J ends lost 6 bases and 14 bases respectively, with 20 bases between them. CDR3 in amino acids: CASRRYLQGREYF. The CDR3 nucleotides read TGTGCCAGTAGACGATATCTTCAGGGTCGGGAGTACTTC.

This clone was seen only a few times. The gene calls are TRBV28 and TRBJ2-7; TRBD2 is a possible D gene (6 bases). This CDR3 is 14 amino acids long. V was trimmed by 2 bases and J by 3 bases, leaving 11 bases between them. From germline, CDR1 is MDHEN and CDR2 SYDVKM. The CDR3 spells CASSLGAGGYEQYF. In DNA, the CDR3 is TGTGCCAGCAGTTTAGGTGCCGGGGGCTACGAGCAGTACTTC.

The CDR3, as DNA: TGTGCCAGCAGTTTAGGGGGCCTAGATACGCAGTATTTT. This encodes CASSLGGLDTQYF. The chain couples TRBV28 to TRBJ2-3, with D possibly TRBD1 on 6 matching bases. The CDR3 length is 13 residues. Germline CDR1 reads MDHEN; CDR2 reads SYDVKM. V lost 2 bases, J lost 5 bases, and 8 bases lay in between.

The genes are TRBV11-2 and TRBJ2-7, with TRBD2 identical over 8 bases. From germline, CDR1 is SGHAT and CDR2 FQNNGV. This CDR3 region has 15 residues. J was trimmed by 1 base and V by 2 bases; bases with no gene match: 4. CDR3 in amino acids: CASSLKTGGSYEQYF. The CDR3 DNA is TGTGCCAGCAGCTTAAAAACGGGAGGGTCCTACGAGCAGTACTTC.

This clone was seen only a few times. This chain joins TRBV7-2 and TRBJ2-7; 9 bases agree with TRBD2. Germline CDR1 and CDR2: SGHTA and FQGNSA. The CDR3 sequence is 15 residues long. V lost 1 base and J lost 2; bases outside the gene matches: 3. DNA for the CDR3: TGTGCCAGCAGCTTAGGACTAGCGGCCACCTACGAGCAGTACTTC. It is translated as CASSLGLAATYEQYF.

V usage is TRBV4-2 and J usage is TRBJ1-2, with a possible D match to TRBD1 (6 bases). Germline V gene sequence: CDR1 LGHNA, CDR2 YNFKEQ. Trimming left V 3 bases short and J 0 bases short, with 20 bases between. This CDR3 has 18 residues. The CDR3 DNA reads TGTGCCAGCAGCCAGAGGGTGGGGGCGGCTATAACTAACTATGGCTACACCTTC. Translated, it gives CASSQRVGAAITNYGYTF.

J is TRBJ2-7 and V is TRBV27, with D perhaps TRBD2 (5 bases). Trimming left V 5 bases short and J 12 bases short, with 20 bases between. The CDR3 spans 13 residues. The germline V gene has CDR1 MNHEY and CDR2 SMNVEV (reference sequence). This chain's CDR3 is CASSTSEDGGLYF. The CDR3 nucleotides read TGTGCCAGCAGTACATCAGAGGACGGCGGACTGTACTTC.